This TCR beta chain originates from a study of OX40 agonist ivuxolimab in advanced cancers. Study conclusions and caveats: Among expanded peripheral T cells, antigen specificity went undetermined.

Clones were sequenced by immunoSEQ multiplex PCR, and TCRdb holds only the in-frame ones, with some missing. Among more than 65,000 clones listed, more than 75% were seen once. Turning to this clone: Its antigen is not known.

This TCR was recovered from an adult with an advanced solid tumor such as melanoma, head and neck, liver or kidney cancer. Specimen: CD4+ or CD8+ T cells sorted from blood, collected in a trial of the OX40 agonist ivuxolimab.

Written as DNA, the CDR3 is TGTGCCAGCAGCGTAGACGGGACAGGGTACAATGAGCAGTTCTTC. Translated, it gives CASSVDGTGYNEQFF. The V gene is TRBV9, the J gene TRBJ2-1; 9 positions agree with TRBD1. Germline CDR1 is SGDLS and CDR2 is YYNGEE. J lost 4 bases, V lost 0 bases, and 2 bases had no gene match. The CDR3 loop spans 15 amino acids.